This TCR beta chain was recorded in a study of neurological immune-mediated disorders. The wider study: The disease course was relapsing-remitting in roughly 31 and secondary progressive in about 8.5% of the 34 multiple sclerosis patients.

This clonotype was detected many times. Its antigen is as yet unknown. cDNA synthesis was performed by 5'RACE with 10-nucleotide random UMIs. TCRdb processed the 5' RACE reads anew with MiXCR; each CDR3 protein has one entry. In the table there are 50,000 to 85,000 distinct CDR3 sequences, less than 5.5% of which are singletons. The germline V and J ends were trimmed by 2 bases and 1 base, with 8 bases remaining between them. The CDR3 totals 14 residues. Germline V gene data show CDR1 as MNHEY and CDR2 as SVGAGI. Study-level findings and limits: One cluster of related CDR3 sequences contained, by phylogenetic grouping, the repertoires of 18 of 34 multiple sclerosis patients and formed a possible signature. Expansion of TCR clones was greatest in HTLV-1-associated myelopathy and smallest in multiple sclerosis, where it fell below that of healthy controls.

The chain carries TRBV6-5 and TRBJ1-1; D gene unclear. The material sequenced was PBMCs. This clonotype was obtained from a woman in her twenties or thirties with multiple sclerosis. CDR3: CASSYIRANTEAFF. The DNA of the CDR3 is TGTGCCAGCAGTTACATTCGGGCGAACACTGAAGCTTTCTTT.